A single T cell receptor (beta chain) is shown here with its context. The antigen remains undetermined. The junction and the germline gene differ at one end; a read error may be behind it. The source of the sample is a study of T cell repertoires in cytomegalovirus infection. At the level of the study: CMV epitopes used comprised recently identified HLA-C-restricted ones and well-studied HLA-B-restricted ones. The public TCR beta signatures pointed to both CMV infection and matching HLA type. The study, taken as a whole, reports: CMV-specific HLA-C-restricted TCR beta clonotypes dominated the ex vivo response. The study identified carriers of CMV plus the relevant HLA from cumulative public TCR beta family frequency.

The CDR3 runs to 15 residues. Looked up from germline, CDR1 is ENHRY and CDR2 is SYGVKD. Each CDR3 protein is one row after TCRdb ran MiXCR on the reads. The table shows about 100,000 distinct CDR3 sequences, with approximately 30% occurring only once. The sequencing used CD8+ T cells from cultured PBMCs, collected from culture after CMV antigen stimulation. This TCR was recovered from a human donor in good health (CMV status not recorded). Some clones in this sample may be carry-over from other donors' samples. The V gene is TRBV10-3, the J gene TRBJ2-1, with 12 bases lining up with TRBD2. The CDR3 DNA is TGTACCATCAGGGATTCTAGCGGGGGGGCCGATGAGCAGTTCTTC. Translating gives CTIRDSSGGADEQFF.